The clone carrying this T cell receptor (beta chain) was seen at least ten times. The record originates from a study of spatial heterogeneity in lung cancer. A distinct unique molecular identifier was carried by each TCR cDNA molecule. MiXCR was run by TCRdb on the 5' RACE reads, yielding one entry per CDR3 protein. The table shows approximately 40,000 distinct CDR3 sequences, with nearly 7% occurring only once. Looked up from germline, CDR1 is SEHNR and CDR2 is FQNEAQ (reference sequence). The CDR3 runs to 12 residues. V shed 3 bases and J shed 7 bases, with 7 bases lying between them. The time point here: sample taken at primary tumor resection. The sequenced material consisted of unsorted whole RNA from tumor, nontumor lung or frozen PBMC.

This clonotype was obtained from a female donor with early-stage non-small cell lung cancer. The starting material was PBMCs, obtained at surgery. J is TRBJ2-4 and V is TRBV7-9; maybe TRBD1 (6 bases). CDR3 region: CASSLQGNIQYF. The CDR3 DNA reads TGTGCCAGCAGCTTGCAGGGGAACATTCAGTACTTC.